The sequence of this T cell receptor (beta chain) was determined in a study of T cell changes during pregnancy in multiple sclerosis. Assay used: immunoSEQ multiplex PCR; TCRdb lists only in-frame clones, some missing. The data contain around 80,000 clones, 85% to 95% of them singletons. The germline CDR1 and CDR2 sequences are MDHEN and SYDVKM. CDR3 length: 15 residues. V shed 3 bases, J shed 14 bases, and the junction held 18 bases outside the gene matches. Source: peripheral blood, taken in the second trimester of pregnancy. The genes are TRBV28 and TRBJ2-5; 7 nucleotides align to TRBD1. The receptor comes from a female donor in good health, enrolled as a control in a pregnancy study. CDR3: CASSFPERGTEAIYF. CDR3 DNA sequence: TGTGCCAGCAGTTTCCCCGAGAGAGGGACAGAAGCTATATACTTC.